A selection of T cell receptor beta chains follows, all from one sample in a study of cytomegalovirus exposure and HLA in healthy donors. Method: immunoSEQ multiplex PCR; TCRdb's copy keeps in-frame clones and lacks some. This repertoire shows about 210,000 clones, 81% found once; its top ten account for about 3%. Sample: PBMCs. The receptors here all came from a man aged 40-50 years in good health and CMV-seropositive. Each CDR3 is given with its conserved first and last residue. The order of the fields is clone size, V gene, D gene, J gene, CDR3 protein, CDR3 DNA. The D gene is left open where the match is weak. Rows may omit the clone size; those that give it use once, few, many or a size class.

NA	TRBV6-5	TRBD1	TRBJ2-7	CASKKGQASYEQYF	TGTGCCAGCAAAAAAGGACAGGCGTCCTACGAGCAGTACTTC
once	TRBV5-6	NA	TRBJ1-5	CASSLVGQADQPQHF	TGTGCCAGCAGCTTGGTTGGTCAGGCTGATCAGCCCCAGCATTTT
NA	TRBV19	TRBD2	TRBJ2-5	CASSSEVLAGTYQETQYF	TGTGCCAGTAGTTCAGAAGTCCTAGCGGGGACGTACCAAGAGACCCAGTACTTC
NA	TRBV18	NA	TRBJ2-1	CASSPDSSYNEQFF	TGTGCCAGCTCACCGGACAGTTCCTACAATGAGCAGTTCTTC
NA	TRBV7-8	NA	TRBJ2-1	CASSLALVPDEQFF	TGTGCCAGCAGCTTAGCGCTAGTCCCCGATGAGCAGTTCTTC
few	TRBV6-6	NA	TRBJ2-7	CASMGPRVLSYEQYF	TGTGCCAGCATGGGGCCAAGGGTCCTCTCCTACGAGCAGTACTTC
NA	TRBV5-4	NA	TRBJ2-5	CASSLGGLIKGETQYF	TGTGCCAGCAGCTTGGGGGGTCTGATAAAGGGGGAGACCCAGTACTTC
NA	TRBV28	TRBD1	TRBJ1-3	CASSLGGQGGNTIYF	TGTGCCAGCAGTTTAGGGGGACAGGGGGGAAACACCATATATTTT
NA	TRBV5-8	NA	TRBJ1-2	CASSPGGGDRGYTF	TGTGCCAGCAGCCCGGGCGGGGGGGATCGTGGCTACACCTTC
NA	TRBV6-5	NA	TRBJ2-5	CASRAQGGETQYF	TGTGCCAGCAGAGCACAGGGAGGGGAGACCCAGTACTTC
NA	TRBV5-6	NA	TRBJ2-7	CASSLSRGAYEQYF	TGTGCCAGCAGCTTGTCCAGGGGGGCCTACGAGCAGTACTTC
few	TRBV12-2	NA	TRBJ1-3	CASRFPRGQGNTIYF	TGTGCAAGTCGCTTTCCTAGGGGACAGGGAAACACCATATATTTT
NA	TRBV4-2	NA	TRBJ2-6	CASSPQQGSGGANVLTF	TGTGCCAGCAGCCCCCAACAAGGCTCAGGGGGGGCCAACGTCCTGACTTTC
NA	TRBV7-8	NA	TRBJ2-1	CASSLSLVAGSSYNEQFF	TGTGCCAGCAGCTTAAGTCTAGTGGCGGGAAGCTCCTACAATGAGCAGTTCTTC
NA	TRBV30	TRBD2	TRBJ2-2	CACKPRTSGFIGDTGELFF	TGTGCCTGTAAACCGAGGACTAGCGGGTTTATTGGGGACACCGGGGAGCTGTTTTTT
NA	TRBV10-3	TRBD1	TRBJ2-6	CAISEGGQGHGANVLTF	TGTGCCATCAGTGAGGGGGGACAGGGCCATGGGGCCAACGTCCTGACTTTC